The 30 T cell receptor beta chains presented below share a single source sample, sequenced in a study of shared clonotypes between healthy human individuals. Clones were sequenced by immunoSEQ multiplex PCR, and TCRdb holds only the in-frame ones, with some missing. The table has 980,000 or so clones, 76% seen once; the top ten hold about 1.5%. The sequencing input was memory CD4+ T cells sorted from blood. Subset described: CD45RA-negative fraction. Source of these receptors: a man between 18 and 29 years old in good health.

The gene calls are TRBV5-4 and TRBJ2-5; D may be TRBD2 (6 bases). The CDR3 spans 14 residues. V gave up 1 base and J gave up 3 bases, with 10 bases separating them. Germline loops: CDR1 SGHNT, CDR2 YYREEE (reference sequence). CDR3 in amino acids: CASSLIGGEETQYF. The CDR3 DNA follows: TGTGCCAGCAGCTTGATCGGGGGAGAAGAGACCCAGTACTTC.

This clone has at least ten counts. The chain recombines TRBV9 with TRBJ2-2, with TRBD2 matching 11 bases. J lost 6 bases, V lost 6 bases, and 7 bases had no gene match. Germline V gene sequence: CDR1 SGDLS, CDR2 YYNGEE. The CDR3 has 15 amino acids. The CDR3 DNA reads as TGTGCCAGCACCTCACTAGCGGGAGACTCCGGGGAGCTGTTTTTT. Encoded protein: CASTSLAGDSGELFF.

The chain links TRBV5-6 to TRBJ2-5; 7 nucleotides line up with TRBD1. The CDR3 length is 15 residues. Losses at the gene ends were 4 bases for V and 3 bases for J; bases not matched to a gene: 9. CDR1 and CDR2 from the germline V gene are SGHDT and YYEEEE. CDR3 region: CASSPTGTAEETQYF. CDR3 in DNA: TGTGCCAGCAGCCCCACCGGGACAGCCGAAGAGACCCAGTACTTC.

The chain links TRBV18 to TRBJ2-3; 7 bases line up with TRBD1. V lost 2 bases to trimming and J lost 2 bases; unmatched junction nucleotides: 4. The CDR3 contains 15 residues. Per the germline V gene, CDR1 is KGHSH and CDR2 is LQKENI. The CDR3 bases are TGTGCCAGCTCACCAGCAGGGGGATCCACAGATACGCAGTATTTT. It is translated as CASSPAGGSTDTQYF. The complete variable domain, with remaining parts taken from reference TRBV18 and TRBJ2-3, reads NAGVMQNPRHLVRRRGQEARLRCSPMKGHSHVYWYRQLPEEGLKFMVYLQKENIIDESGMPKERFSAEFPKEGPSILRIQQVVRGDSAAYFCASSPAGGSTDTQYFGPGTRLTVL.

This CDR3 reads CASSLDPGRKNTEAFF. In DNA form, the CDR3 reads TGTGCCAGCAGCTTAGACCCCGGCAGAAAGAACACTGAAGCTTTCTTT. The chain couples TRBV7-9 to TRBJ1-1; D remains ambiguous. V was trimmed by 1 base and J by 1 base, leaving 13 bases between them. Per the germline V gene, CDR1 is SEHNR and CDR2 is FQNEAQ (reference sequence). The CDR3 contains 16 residues.

The chain joins TRBV5-6 to TRBJ2-1, with D possibly matching TRBD2 (5 bases). The length of the CDR3 is 15 residues. V was cut by 2 bases and J by 5 bases, with 14 bases left in between. CDR1 is SGHDT, CDR2 YYEEEE, per germline. CDR3 sequence: CASSFGRTLNNEQFF. The CDR3 nucleotides are TGTGCCAGCAGCTTTGGGCGGACTCTAAACAATGAGCAGTTCTTC. The complete variable domain, with remaining parts taken from reference TRBV5-6 and TRBJ2-1, reads DAGVTQSPTHLIKTRGQQVTLRCSPKSGHDTVSWYQQALGQGPQFIFQYYEEEERQRGNFPDRFSGHQFPNYSSELNVNALLLGDSALYLCASSFGRTLNNEQFFGPGTRLTVL.

This chain connects TRBV7-9 to TRBJ2-2; D is perhaps TRBD1 (6 bases). V was pared by 4 bases and J by 5 bases, with 17 bases between. This CDR3 contains 16 residues. Germline V gene data show CDR1 as SEHNR and CDR2 as FQNEAQ (reference sequence). The CDR3 loop is CASSSDRSLFTGELFF. The CDR3 nucleotides read TGTGCCAGCAGCTCCGACAGGTCCCTTTTTACCGGGGAGCTGTTTTTT.

As for this clone: Other DNA sequences in the sample encode the same CDR3. The chain uses TRBV9 and TRBJ1-1; no clear D. The CDR3 has 13 amino acids. The V gene's germline CDR1 is SGDLS and CDR2 YYNGEE. Trimming took off 1 base at V and 0 bases at J, with 4 bases between the two ends. CDR3 in DNA: TGTGCCAGCAGCGTATCCCTGAACACTGAAGCTTTCTTT. This gives the protein CASSVSLNTEAFF.

This chain links TRBV14 with TRBJ1-1; weak D call: TRBD1 (5 bases). This CDR3 has 14 amino acids. CDR1 is SGHDN, CDR2 FVKESK, per germline. Trimming took off 0 bases at V and 5 bases at J, with 10 bases between the two ends. The CDR3 DNA sequence: TGTGCCAGCAGCCAAGAGAGTTGGGGGACTGAAGCTTTCTTT. Protein product: CASSQESWGTEAFF.

This clone was counted a few times. The sample holds other DNA sequences that translate to the same CDR3. The chain links TRBV6-1 to TRBJ1-6; no clear D. The germline V gene encodes CDR1 MNHNS and CDR2 SASEGT. This CDR3 has 12 residues. V lost 1 base, J lost 10 bases, and 5 bases lay in between. The CDR3 loop reads CASSEVGSPLHF. The CDR3 DNA reads TGTGCCAGCAGTGAAGTAGGCTCACCCCTCCACTTT.

Note on this clone: Other DNA sequences in this specimen translate into the identical CDR3. The chain couples TRBV30 to TRBJ1-5; D ambiguous. Germline V CDR1 and CDR2: GTSNPN, SVGIG (reference sequence). The length of the CDR3 is 13 residues. Trimming took off 3 bases at V and 4 bases at J, with 10 bases between the two ends. DNA of the CDR3: TGTGCCTGGAGCACGGGGTCTAATCAGCCCCAGCATTTT. It is translated as CAWSTGSNQPQHF.

The chain recombines TRBV6-5 with TRBJ1-1; D is unclear. From germline, CDR1 is MNHEY and CDR2 SVGAGI. The CDR3 has 14 residues. Between the trimmed V and J ends, which lost 5 bases and 4 bases, there was a span of 14 bases. CDR3 nucleotide sequence: TGTGCCAGCAGTCGTGCGACGGGGAGCACTGAAGCTTTCTTT. The encoded protein is CASSRATGSTEAFF.

The rearrangement joins TRBV18 to TRBJ1-1; TRBD1 matches at 10 bases. The CDR3 consists of 17 residues. CDR1 and CDR2 (germline): KGHSH, LQKENI. J was trimmed by 7 bases and V by 8 bases; bases with no gene match: 19. The CDR3 region is CASATGDGTGVFGEAFF. The CDR3, as DNA: TGTGCCAGCGCCACTGGGGACGGGACAGGGGTGTTTGGTGAAGCTTTCTTT.

This clone was counted a few times. The CDR3 reads CASSPYHNTNTQYF. For the CDR3, the DNA is TGTGCCAGCAGCCCCTACCATAATACAAATACGCAGTATTTT. The chain joins TRBV7-3 to TRBJ2-3; D is undetermined. The V gene's germline CDR1 is SGHTA and CDR2 FQGTGA. This CDR3 comprises 14 residues. Trimming took off 5 bases at V and 7 bases at J, with 16 bases between the two ends.

V gene TRBV6-6 combines with J gene TRBJ2-3, with a possible D match to TRBD2 (5 bases). There are 13 residues in the CDR3. Trimming removed 5 bases from V and 2 bases from J, with 8 bases in between. Germline V gene sequence: CDR1 MNHNY, CDR2 SVGAGI (reference sequence). The CDR3 sequence: CASSGLFTDTQYF. DNA of the CDR3: TGTGCCAGCAGTGGACTGTTCACAGATACGCAGTATTTT.

The chain recombines TRBV7-2 with TRBJ2-5; 9 nucleotides match TRBD2. The germline gives CDR1 SGHTA, CDR2 FQGNSA. V trimming: 4 bases; J trimming: 5 bases; junction bases outside the gene matches: 8. The CDR3 sequence is 15 residues long. In nucleotides, the CDR3 is TGTGCCAGCAGCTCCGGGAACAGCGGGAGGGAGACCCAGTACTTC. Translating gives CASSSGNSGRETQYF.

The rearrangement joins TRBV5-1 to TRBJ2-1, with TRBD1 matching 8 bases. Losses at the gene ends were 4 bases for V and 13 bases for J; bases not matched to a gene: 16. This CDR3 region has 15 residues. CDR1 and CDR2 from the germline V gene are SGHRS and YFSETQ. The CDR3 spells CASSRATGAGVGQFF. Written as DNA, the CDR3 is TGCGCCAGCAGCAGAGCGACAGGGGCCGGGGTGGGCCAGTTCTTC.

The rearrangement joins TRBV2 to TRBJ1-2; D unresolved. V was shortened by 3 bases and J by 2 bases, with 7 bases between the two germline ends. Germline CDR1 and CDR2: SNHLY and FYNNEI. There are 13 residues in the CDR3. This CDR3 reads CASSDRRNYGYTF. The CDR3 region has the DNA TGTGCCAGCAGTGACAGGAGAAACTATGGCTACACCTTC.

The chain employs TRBV7-8 and TRBJ1-3; tentatively, D is TRBD1 (6 bases). The CDR3 has 15 residues. Germline values: CDR1 SGHVS, CDR2 FQNEAQ. Trimming stripped 1 base from V and 6 bases from J, with 13 bases between. CDR3 bases: TGTGCCAGCAGCTTAGGTACAGGGATGGTAAACACCATATATTTT. This encodes CASSLGTGMVNTIYF.

Notes on this clone: The identical CDR3 is also encoded by other nucleotide sequences in the sample. The J gene is TRBJ2-7, the V gene TRBV5-1, with D possibly TRBD2 on 5 matching bases. The CDR3 sequence is 13 residues long. From germline, CDR1 is SGHRS and CDR2 YFSETQ. The V gene lost 0 bases and the J gene lost 2 bases, with 6 bases spanning the gap. The CDR3 is CASSLGGTYEQYF. The CDR3 DNA reads as TGCGCCAGCAGCTTGGGAGGGACCTACGAGCAGTACTTC. Variable domain in full (rest from reference TRBV5-1 and TRBJ2-7): KAGVTQTPRYLIKTRGQQVTLSCSPISGHRSVSWYQQTPGQGLQFLFEYFSETQRNKGNFPGRFSGRQFSNSRSEMNVSTLELGDSALYLCASSLGGTYEQYFGPGTRLTVT.

To note about this clone: Distinct nucleotide sequences in the sample also encode this CDR3. This chain uses TRBV15 with TRBJ1-1; 8 positions match TRBD1. CDR1 is LNHNV, CDR2 YYDKDF, per germline (reference sequence). Losses at the gene ends were 2 bases for V and 3 bases for J; bases not matched to a gene: 2. This CDR3 region has 14 residues. CDR3 sequence (DNA): TGTGCCACCAGCAGACAGGGGGCTCACACTGAAGCTTTCTTT. As protein: CATSRQGAHTEAFF.

This clone was detected only a few times. Other DNA sequences within the sample encode an identical CDR3. The chain carries TRBV14 and TRBJ2-7, with 9 bases aligning to TRBD2. Looked up from germline, CDR1 is SGHDN and CDR2 is FVKESK. The length of the CDR3 is 13 residues. V lost 5 bases to trimming and J lost 6 bases; unmatched junction nucleotides: 5. This chain's CDR3 is CASSAGGRGEQYF. Written as DNA, the CDR3 is TGTGCCAGCAGCGCGGGCGGGAGGGGCGAGCAGTACTTC.

The V call is TRBV5-6, the J call TRBJ2-6, with D uncertain. V was pared by 0 bases and J by 2 bases, with 6 bases between. CDR1 and CDR2 (germline): SGHDT, YYEEEE. The CDR3 covers 15 residues. The CDR3 loop is CASSLEAAGANVLTF. Written as DNA, the CDR3 is TGTGCCAGCAGCTTGGAAGCAGCTGGGGCCAACGTCCTGACTTTC.

This clone turned up a few times. CDR3 region: CSVEEGRYEQYF. CDR3 nucleotide sequence: TGCAGCGTTGAGGAGGGCCGCTACGAGCAGTACTTC. The V and J genes are TRBV29-1 and TRBJ2-7; TRBD2 is a possible D gene (6 bases). Deletions cut 3 bases from V and 3 bases from J, with 9 bases between. The CDR3 consists of 12 residues. Per the germline V gene, CDR1 is SQVTM and CDR2 is ANQGSEA.

In the case of this clone: Distinct nucleotide sequences in the sample also encode this CDR3. The DNA of the CDR3 is TGTGCCAGCAGTCCGAAAGACAATCAGCCCCAGCATTTT. As protein: CASSPKDNQPQHF. The chain employs TRBV27 and TRBJ1-5; unclear D gene. V was shortened by 5 bases and J by 3 bases, with 8 bases between the two germline ends. The CDR3 has 13 residues. The germline V gene encodes CDR1 MNHEY and CDR2 SMNVEV (reference sequence).

This chain links TRBV6-1 with TRBJ2-1; perhaps TRBD2 as D (6 bases). CDR3 length: 15 residues. Germline V CDR1 and CDR2: MNHNS, SASEGT. V was cut by 3 bases and J by 5 bases, with 14 bases left in between. CDR3 sequence: CASSESGRYDNEQFF. The CDR3 DNA is TGTGCCAGCAGTGAGAGCGGGCGATACGACAATGAGCAGTTCTTC.

The V and J genes are TRBV27 and TRBJ2-5; possibly TRBD1 for D (6 bases). Judging by the DNA end, TRBJ2-7 fits better; the J call may be wrong. Germline loops: CDR1 MNHEY, CDR2 SMNVEV (reference sequence). This CDR3 region has 13 residues. The CDR3 nucleotides are TGTGCCAGCCGACGGACAGTGGGTTACGAGCAGTACTTC. This gives the protein CASRRTVGYEQYF.

This clone was seen more than once but under ten times. The chain combines TRBV6-6 with TRBJ1-4; 8 nucleotides agree with TRBD1. V dropped 4 bases and J dropped 2; count of bases not matched to a gene: 6. CDR3 size: 16 residues. Germline V gene data show CDR1 as MNHNY and CDR2 as SVGAGI (reference sequence). CDR3 DNA: TGTGCCAGCAGTTTACAGGGGGTTGGTACTAATGAAAAACTGTTTTTT. Protein: CASSLQGVGTNEKLFF.

The rearrangement uses TRBV5-1 and TRBJ2-5, with D possibly TRBD1 on 5 matching bases. The germline V gene has CDR1 SGHRS and CDR2 YFSETQ. The CDR3 is 14 amino acids. V was trimmed by 0 bases and J by 5 bases, leaving 11 bases between them. CDR3 DNA: TGCGCCAGCAGCTTGGAGGGGCTTTCGGAGACCCAGTACTTC. Protein: CASSLEGLSETQYF.

This chain links TRBV2 with TRBJ2-4, with D tentatively TRBD2 (6 bases). With 7 bases removed from V and 6 bases from J, the gap between germline ends came to 22 bases. Per the germline V gene, CDR1 is SNHLY and CDR2 is FYNNEI. The CDR3 is 16 amino acids. Here the CDR3 reads CASTRDSGRSGNIQYF. In DNA form, the CDR3 reads TGTGCCAGCACTAGGGACTCGGGCCGTTCGGGAAACATTCAGTACTTC.